This TCR beta chain was sequenced for a study of blood T cell repertoires in COVID-19. Study background: Samples came from the United States, Italy and Spain, spanning acute and convalescent COVID-19. Sample material is recorded as cDNA or gDNA derived from T cells, B-cell-depleted T cells, or PBMCs.

The CDR3 covers 18 residues. The V gene's germline CDR1 is MDHEN and CDR2 SYDVKM. J lost 6 bases, V lost 1 base, and 13 bases had no gene match. Original processing methods: Researchers report that nucleated cell counts were estimated from reference gene primer amplification. The table came from immunoSEQ multiplex PCR; TCRdb's copy has only in-frame clones and leaves some out. V and J calls and clone size follow that table, whereas D and trimming were derived from the DNA. This sample carries 250,000 or so clones, nearly 95% of them seen once, and the ten largest clones take roughly 0.8%. This clonotype was obtained from a man between 25 and 39 years old with COVID-19, enrolled during active disease. The V gene is TRBV28, the J gene TRBJ2-7; 12 bases fit TRBD2. The sample taken for sequencing was peripheral blood. The CDR3, as DNA: TGTGCCAGCAGTTTATTTCCTAGCGGGGGGGCCGGACTTTTCGAGCAGTACTTC. Translation gives CASSLFPSGGAGLFEQYF. The whole variable domain, filled in from reference TRBV28 and TRBJ2-7, reads DVKVTQSSRYLVKRTGEKVFLECVQDMDHENMFWYRQDPGLGLRLIYFSYDVKMKEKGDIPEGYSVSREKKERFSLILESASTNQTSMYLCASSLFPSGGAGLFEQYFGPGTRLTVT.